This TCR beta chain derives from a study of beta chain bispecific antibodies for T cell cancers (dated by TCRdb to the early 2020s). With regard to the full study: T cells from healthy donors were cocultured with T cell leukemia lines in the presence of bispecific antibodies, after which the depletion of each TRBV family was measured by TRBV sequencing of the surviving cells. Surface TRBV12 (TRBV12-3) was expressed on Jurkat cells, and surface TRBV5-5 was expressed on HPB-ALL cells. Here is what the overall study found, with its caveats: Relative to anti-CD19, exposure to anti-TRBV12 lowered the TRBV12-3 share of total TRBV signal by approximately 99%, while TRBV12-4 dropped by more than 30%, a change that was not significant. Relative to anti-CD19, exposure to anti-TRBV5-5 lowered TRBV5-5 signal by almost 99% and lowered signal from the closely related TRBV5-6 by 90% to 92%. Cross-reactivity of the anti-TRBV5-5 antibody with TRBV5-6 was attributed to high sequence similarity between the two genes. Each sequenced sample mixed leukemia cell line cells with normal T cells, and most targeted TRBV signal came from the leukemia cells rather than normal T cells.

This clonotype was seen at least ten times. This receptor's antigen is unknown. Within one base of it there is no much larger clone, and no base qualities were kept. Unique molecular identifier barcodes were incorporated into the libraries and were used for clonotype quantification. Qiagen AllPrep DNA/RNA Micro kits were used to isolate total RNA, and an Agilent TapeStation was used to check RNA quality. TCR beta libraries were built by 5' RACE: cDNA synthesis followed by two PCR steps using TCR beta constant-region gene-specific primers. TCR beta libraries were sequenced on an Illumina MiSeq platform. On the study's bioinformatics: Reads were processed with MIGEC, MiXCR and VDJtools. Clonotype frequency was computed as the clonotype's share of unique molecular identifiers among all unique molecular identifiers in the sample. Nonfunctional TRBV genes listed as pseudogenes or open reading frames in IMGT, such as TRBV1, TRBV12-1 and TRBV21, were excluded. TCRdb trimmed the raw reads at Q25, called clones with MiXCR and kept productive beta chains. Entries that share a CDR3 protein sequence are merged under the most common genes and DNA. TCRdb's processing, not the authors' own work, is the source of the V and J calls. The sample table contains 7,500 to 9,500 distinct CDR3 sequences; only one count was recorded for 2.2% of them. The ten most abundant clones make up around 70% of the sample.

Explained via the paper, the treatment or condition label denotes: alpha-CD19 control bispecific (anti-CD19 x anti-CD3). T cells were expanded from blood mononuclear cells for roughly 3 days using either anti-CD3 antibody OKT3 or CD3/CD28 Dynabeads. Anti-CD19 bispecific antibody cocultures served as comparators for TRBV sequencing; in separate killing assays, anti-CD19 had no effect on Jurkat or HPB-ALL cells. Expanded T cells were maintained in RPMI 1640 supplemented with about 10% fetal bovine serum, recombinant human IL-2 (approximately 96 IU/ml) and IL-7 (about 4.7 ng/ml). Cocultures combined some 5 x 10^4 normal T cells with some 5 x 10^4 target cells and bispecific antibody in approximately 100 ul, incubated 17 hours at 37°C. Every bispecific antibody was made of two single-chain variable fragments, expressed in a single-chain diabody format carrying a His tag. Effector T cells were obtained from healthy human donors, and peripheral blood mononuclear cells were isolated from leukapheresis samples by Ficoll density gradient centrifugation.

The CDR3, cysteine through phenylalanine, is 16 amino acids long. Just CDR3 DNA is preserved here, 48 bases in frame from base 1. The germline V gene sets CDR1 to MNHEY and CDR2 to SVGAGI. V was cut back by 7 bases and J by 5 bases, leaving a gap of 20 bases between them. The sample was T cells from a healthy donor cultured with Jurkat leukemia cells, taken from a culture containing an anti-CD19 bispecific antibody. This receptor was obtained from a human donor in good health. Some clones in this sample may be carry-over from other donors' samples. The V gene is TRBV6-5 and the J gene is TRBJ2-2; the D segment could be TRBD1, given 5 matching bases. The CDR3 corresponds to CASNLRLIRDTGELFF. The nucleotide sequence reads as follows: TGTGCCAGCAATTTACGCTTAATCAGGGATACCGGGGAGCTGTTTTTT.